Below, one T cell receptor beta chain is given with its context. Antigen unknown. These data originate in a study of Ad26.COV2.S vaccination and SARS-CoV-2 variants. Treatment in this sample: some 19 received Ad26.COV2.S at low or high dose, single or two shots; about 5 received placebo; per-sample allocation not given. Sampling happened 63 days after the first vaccine or placebo injection. Overall study results and limits: Quantification of TCR breadth and depth may have yielded underestimates of total T cell responses. It was reported that spike-specific CD8+ and CD4+ T cell responses were substantially broad after vaccination.

The method was immunoSEQ multiplex PCR; TCRdb's version includes in-frame clones alone and lacks a portion of them. The table has about 680,000 clones, roughly 90% seen once; the top ten hold approximately 1.5%. The CDR3 sequence is 14 residues long. Germline CDR1 and CDR2: MNHEY and SVGAGI. The V segment lost 2 bases and the J segment 4 bases; nucleotides outside the gene matches: 4. This sequence was found in a person between 18 and 65 years old who received the Ad26.COV2.S COVID-19 vaccine or a placebo. The specimen comprised peripheral blood, sampled in a trial of Ad26.COV2.S vaccine versus placebo. V usage is TRBV6-5 and J usage is TRBJ1-1; 7 bases match TRBD1. The CDR3 nucleotides read TGTGCCAGCAGTTACAGGGGGCAAGGCACTGAAGCTTTCTTT. It yields the protein CASSYRGQGTEAFF.